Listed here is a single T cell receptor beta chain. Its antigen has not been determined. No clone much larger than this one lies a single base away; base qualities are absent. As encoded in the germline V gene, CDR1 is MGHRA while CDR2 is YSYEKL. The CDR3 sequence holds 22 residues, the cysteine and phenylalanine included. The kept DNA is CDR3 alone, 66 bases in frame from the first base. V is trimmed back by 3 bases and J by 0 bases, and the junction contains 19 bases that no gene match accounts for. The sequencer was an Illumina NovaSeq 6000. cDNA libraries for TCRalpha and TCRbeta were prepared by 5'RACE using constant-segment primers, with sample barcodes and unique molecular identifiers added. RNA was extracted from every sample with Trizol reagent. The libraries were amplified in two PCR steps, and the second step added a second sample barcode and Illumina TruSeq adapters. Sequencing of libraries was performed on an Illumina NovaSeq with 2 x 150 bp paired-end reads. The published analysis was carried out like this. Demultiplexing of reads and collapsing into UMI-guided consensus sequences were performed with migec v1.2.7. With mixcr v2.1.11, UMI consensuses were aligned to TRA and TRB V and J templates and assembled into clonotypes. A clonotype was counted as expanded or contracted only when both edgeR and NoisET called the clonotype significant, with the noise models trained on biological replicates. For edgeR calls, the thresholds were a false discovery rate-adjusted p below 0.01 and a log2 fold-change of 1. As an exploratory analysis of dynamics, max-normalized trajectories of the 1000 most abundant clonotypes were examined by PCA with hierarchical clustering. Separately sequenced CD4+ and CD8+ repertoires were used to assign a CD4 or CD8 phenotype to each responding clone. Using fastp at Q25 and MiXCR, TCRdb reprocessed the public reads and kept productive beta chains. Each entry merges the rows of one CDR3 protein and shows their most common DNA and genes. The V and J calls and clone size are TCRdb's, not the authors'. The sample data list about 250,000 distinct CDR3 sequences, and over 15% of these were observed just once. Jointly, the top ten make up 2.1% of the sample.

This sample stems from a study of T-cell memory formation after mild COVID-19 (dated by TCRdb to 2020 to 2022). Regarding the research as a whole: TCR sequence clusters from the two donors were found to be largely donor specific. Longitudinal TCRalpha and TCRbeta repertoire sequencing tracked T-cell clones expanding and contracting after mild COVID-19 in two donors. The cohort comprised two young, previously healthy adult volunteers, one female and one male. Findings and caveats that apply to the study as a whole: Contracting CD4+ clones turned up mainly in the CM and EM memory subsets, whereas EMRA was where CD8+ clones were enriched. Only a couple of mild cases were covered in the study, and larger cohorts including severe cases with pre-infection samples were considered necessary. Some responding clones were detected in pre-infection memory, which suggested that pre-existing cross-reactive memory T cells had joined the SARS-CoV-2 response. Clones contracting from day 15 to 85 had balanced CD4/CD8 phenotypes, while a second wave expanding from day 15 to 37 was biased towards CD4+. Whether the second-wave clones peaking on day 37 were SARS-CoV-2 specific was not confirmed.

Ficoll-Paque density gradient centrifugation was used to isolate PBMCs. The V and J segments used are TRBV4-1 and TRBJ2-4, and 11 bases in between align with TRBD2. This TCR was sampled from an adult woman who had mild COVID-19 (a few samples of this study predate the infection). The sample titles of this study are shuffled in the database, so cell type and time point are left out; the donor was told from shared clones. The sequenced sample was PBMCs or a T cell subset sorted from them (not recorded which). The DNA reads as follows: TGCGCCAGCAGCCAGACTTCGTCGCAGAGACTAGCGGGGACTGTAGCCAAAAACATTCAGTACTTC. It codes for CASSQTSSQRLAGTVAKNIQYF.